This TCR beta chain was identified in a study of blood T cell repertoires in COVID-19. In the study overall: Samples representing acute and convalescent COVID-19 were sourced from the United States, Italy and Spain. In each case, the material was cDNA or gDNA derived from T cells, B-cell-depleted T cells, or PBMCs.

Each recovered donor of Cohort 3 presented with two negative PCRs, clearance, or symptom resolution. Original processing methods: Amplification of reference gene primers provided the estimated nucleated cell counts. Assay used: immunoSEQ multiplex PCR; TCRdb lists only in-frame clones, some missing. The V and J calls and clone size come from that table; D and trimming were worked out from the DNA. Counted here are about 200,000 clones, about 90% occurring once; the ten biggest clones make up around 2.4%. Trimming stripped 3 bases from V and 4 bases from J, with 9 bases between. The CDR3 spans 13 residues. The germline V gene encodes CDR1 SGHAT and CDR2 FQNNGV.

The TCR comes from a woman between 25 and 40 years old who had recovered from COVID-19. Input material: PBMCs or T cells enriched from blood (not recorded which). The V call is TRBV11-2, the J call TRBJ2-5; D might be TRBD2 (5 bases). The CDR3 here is CASSFLASETQYF. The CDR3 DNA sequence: TGTGCCAGCAGCTTCCTAGCCTCAGAGACCCAGTACTTC.